This T cell receptor beta chain was sequenced in a study of regulatory T cells in long-lasting Graves disease. The wider study: For under 3 months, newly diagnosed Graves' patients had been taking antithyroid drugs.

The time point was: newly diagnosed GD, antithyroid drugs for less than 3 months. The TCR library used RNA extracted from PBMCs. Patients of an endocrinology department in Xi'an, China, were included. The EDTA tubes were filled with around 9 milliliters of drawn peripheral blood. CDR3 regions were amplified by Arm-PCR using iRepertoire HTBI primers to build TCR beta libraries. TCRdb independently ran MiXCR on the multiplex PCR reads; one entry per CDR3 protein. The data show about 620,000 distinct CDR3 sequences, roughly 15% seen once. Per germline, CDR1 LGHDT and CDR2 YNNKEL (reference sequence). The CDR3 runs to 13 residues. V was clipped by 1 base and J by 11 bases, with 12 bases between them. As to this clonotype: This may arise from a read error, as a much more abundant clone is one base away.

The sample also formed part of further work on T cells in Graves' hyperthyroidism and ophthalmopathy. That work states: RT-PCR in the first round (using the HTBI primer set) targeted the TCR CDR3.

The sequenced sample was peripheral blood mononuclear cells (PBMCs), obtained at new diagnosis, from a patient treated with antithyroid drugs. This receptor was taken from a woman aged 30 to 39 with Graves disease. V is TRBV3-1 and J is TRBJ2-1, with D tentatively TRBD2 (5 bases). The CDR3 region is CASSQGYGNKQFF. The CDR3 DNA sequence: TGTGCCAGCAGCCAAGGATACGGGAATAAGCAGTTCTTC.